Listed here are 31 T cell receptor beta chains from one sample, sequenced in a study of T-cell memory formation after mild COVID-19. TCRdb re-called the 5' RACE reads through MiXCR, storing one row per CDR3 protein. This sample has a few hundred thousand distinct CDR3 sequences, with roughly 8.2% found just once. Sequenced sample: PBMCs or a T cell subset sorted from them (not recorded which). These receptor sequences come from a young man who had mild COVID-19 (a few samples of this study predate the infection). Cell type and time point are not known.

The CDR3 protein is CASRPGSGANVLTF. The CDR3 DNA reads as TGTGCCAGTAGGCCCGGGTCTGGGGCCAACGTCCTGACTTTC. This rearrangement joins TRBV19 to TRBJ2-6; D is undetermined. The CDR3 has 14 amino acids. The germline V gene has CDR1 LNHDA and CDR2 SQIVND (reference sequence). The germline V and J ends were trimmed by 6 bases and 1 base, with 7 bases remaining between them.

This rearrangement joins TRBV28 to TRBJ1-5; 8 bases line up with TRBD1. The trim removed 8 bases at V and 6 bases at J, leaving 6 bases unmatched. Germline CDR1 is MDHEN and CDR2 is SYDVKM. The CDR3 spans 13 residues. As DNA, the CDR3 is TGTGCCAGCGCCCCAGGGGGCACTCAGCCCCAGCATTTT. It codes for CASAPGGTQPQHF.

Many counts were recorded for this clonotype. The chain employs TRBV27 and TRBJ1-5; D uncertain. This CDR3 is built from 13 residues. The V end was cut by 8 bases, the J end by 1 base, with 9 bases between. Germline CDR1 reads MNHEY; CDR2 reads SMNVEV (reference sequence). The CDR3 DNA follows: TGTGCCAGCTGTATGGGCAGCAATCAGCCCCAGCATTTT. Translating it yields CASCMGSNQPQHF.

The gene calls are TRBV4-3 and TRBJ2-2, with TRBD2 matching over 8 bases. Per the germline V gene, CDR1 is LGHNA and CDR2 is YSLEER. The CDR3 length is 17 residues. V lost 1 base and J lost 0; bases outside the gene matches: 4. This CDR3 is CASSQVLAGANTGELFF. CDR3 DNA sequence: TGCGCCAGCAGCCAAGTCCTAGCGGGCGCGAACACCGGGGAGCTGTTTTTT.

The chain joins TRBV4-2 to TRBJ1-2; D perhaps matches TRBD1 (6 bases). CDR1 and CDR2 from the germline V gene are LGHNA and YNFKEQ. The CDR3 is made up of 14 amino acids. V shed 4 bases and J shed 0 bases, with 9 bases lying between them. This CDR3 is CASSRQVSNYGYTF. The CDR3 bases are TGTGCCAGCAGCCGACAGGTGTCTAACTATGGCTACACCTTC.

This clonotype was detected only a few times. The chain recombines TRBV5-1 with TRBJ2-3; maybe TRBD2 (6 bases). V lost 1 base, J lost 2 bases, and 23 bases lay in between. CDR3 size: 19 residues. CDR1 SGHRS and CDR2 YFSETQ come from the germline V gene. The CDR3 region is CASSLRPVGVAVDTDTQYF. Written as DNA, the CDR3 is TGCGCCAGCAGCTTGAGGCCGGTGGGGGTAGCGGTGGACACAGATACGCAGTATTTT.

This clonotype came up a few times. The rearrangement joins TRBV6-6 to TRBJ1-2; tentatively, D is TRBD1 (5 bases). This CDR3 has 14 residues. The V and J ends lost 0 bases and 2 bases respectively, with 7 bases between them. Per the germline V gene, CDR1 is MNHNY and CDR2 is SVGAGI (reference sequence). The CDR3 loop is CASSYSGENYGYTF. As DNA, the CDR3 is TGTGCCAGCAGTTACTCGGGGGAGAACTATGGCTACACCTTC.

This clonotype came up a few times. This rearrangement joins TRBV5-1 to TRBJ2-7; no definite D call. The CDR3 consists of 14 residues. V was cut by 4 bases and J by 1 base, with 12 bases left in between. Germline V CDR1 and CDR2: SGHRS, YFSETQ. The CDR3 region is CASSPTFRSYEQYV. DNA of the CDR3: TGCGCCAGCAGCCCCACCTTTAGATCCTACGAGCAGTACGTC.

Comment on this clonotype: Being one base from a much bigger clone, this may be a read error. The chain employs TRBV11-2 and TRBJ2-2; D gene unclear. Trimming left V 0 bases short and J 3 bases short, with 5 bases between. The CDR3 extends over 14 amino acids. In germline, CDR1 is SGHAT, CDR2 FQNNGV. CDR3 sequence reads: CASSLDEYTGELFF. The CDR3 region has the DNA TGTGCCAGCAGCTTAGACGAGTACACCGGGGAGCTGTTTTTT. The complete variable domain, with remaining parts taken from reference TRBV11-2 and TRBJ2-2, reads EAGVAQSPRYKIIEKRQSVAFWCNPISGHATLYWYQQILGQGPKLLIQFQNNGVVDDSQLPKDRFSAERLKGVDSTLKIQPAKLEDSAVYLCASSLDEYTGELFFGEGSRLTVL.

This clonotype was counted between two and nine times. The V call is TRBV4-2, the J call TRBJ2-2; TRBD1 is a possible D gene (6 bases). V lost 7 bases, J lost 6 bases, and 15 bases lay in between. The CDR3 is 14 amino acids. Germline V lookup: CDR1 LGHNA, CDR2 YNFKEQ. The CDR3 is CASTRDTNPGELFF. The DNA for the CDR3 is TGTGCCAGCACAAGGGACACAAACCCCGGGGAGCTGTTTTTT.

In this sample, this clonotype turned up many times. The rearrangement joins TRBV12-3 or TRBV12-4 to TRBJ2-2; tentatively, D is TRBD2 (6 bases). The CDR3 loop spans 12 amino acids. V dropped 5 bases and J dropped 7 bases, with 8 bases sitting between them. This CDR3 reads CASSLGGGELFF. CDR3 nucleotides: TGTGCCAGCAGTCTGGGGGGCGGGGAGCTGTTTTTT.

This chain joins TRBV3-1 and TRBJ1-1; 8 bases match TRBD1. Per germline, CDR1 LGHDT and CDR2 YNNKEL (reference sequence). The J segment lost 4 bases and the V segment lost 1 base, leaving 11 bases of the junction unmatched. The CDR3 is 17 amino acids. The CDR3 nucleotides are TGTGCCAGCAGCCAAGGTTCCCAGGGGGCGGGTAGCACTGAAGCTTTCTTT. As protein: CASSQGSQGAGSTEAFF.

In this sample, this clonotype turned up a few times. V usage is TRBV3-1 and J usage is TRBJ1-5; D is ambiguous. V shed 1 base and J shed 0 bases, with 13 bases lying between them. The CDR3 length is 17 residues. Germline assignment: CDR1 LGHDT and CDR2 YNNKEL (reference sequence). CDR3 sequence: CASSQGTKVDSNQPQHF. The CDR3 DNA reads TGTGCCAGCAGCCAAGGCACGAAGGTGGATAGCAATCAGCCCCAGCATTTT.

This clonotype was observed at least ten times. V usage is TRBV3-1 and J usage is TRBJ1-1, with D unresolved. The CDR3 extends over 13 amino acids. Germline V lookup: CDR1 LGHDT, CDR2 YNNKEL (reference sequence). V was cut by 1 base and J by 0 bases, with 3 bases left in between. This CDR3 is CASSQGVNTEAFF. The CDR3 region has the DNA TGTGCCAGCAGCCAAGGGGTGAACACTGAAGCTTTCTTT.

This clonotype was counted only a few times. The rearrangement links TRBV12-3 or TRBV12-4 to TRBJ2-1, with D tentatively TRBD2 (6 bases). V gave up 6 bases and J gave up 2 bases, with 8 bases separating them. There are 13 residues in the CDR3. CDR3 nucleotides: TGTGCCAGCAGGACGGGGGCCTACAATGAGCAGTTCTTC. This gives the protein CASRTGAYNEQFF.

V gene TRBV29-1 combines with J gene TRBJ2-2; weak D call: TRBD2 (6 bases). V lost 8 bases and J lost 4, with 8 bases in between. The CDR3 runs to 11 residues. Looked up from germline, CDR1 is SQVTM and CDR2 is ANQGSEA. The CDR3 sequence: CSPGGTGELFF. DNA of the CDR3: TGCAGCCCCGGGGGCACCGGGGAGCTGTTTTTT.

There are a few counts of this clonotype. The rearrangement links TRBV5-1 to TRBJ2-7, with 10 bases matching TRBD1. The CDR3 is 14 residues long. After removal of 7 bases from V and 5 bases from J, the junction contained 9 bases not matched to a gene. Germline V gene data show CDR1 as SGHRS and CDR2 as YFSETQ. The CDR3 region has the DNA TGCGCCAGCCGAGCCGGACAGGGGGAGCACGAGCAGTACTTC. Protein sequence: CASRAGQGEHEQYF.

This clonotype was recorded many times. V and J are TRBV7-2 and TRBJ2-3; tentative D call: TRBD2 (5 bases). Germline loops: CDR1 SGHTA, CDR2 FQGNSA. Trimming removed 6 bases from V and 5 bases from J, with 15 bases in between. This CDR3 has 14 residues. The CDR3 DNA reads as TGTGCCAGCAGACTAGGGCTAGGTAGAGATACGCAGTATTTT. Translation gives CASRLGLGRDTQYF.

In this sample, this clonotype turned up a few times. V gene TRBV15 combines with J gene TRBJ2-7; D might be TRBD2 (6 bases). Per germline, CDR1 LNHNV and CDR2 YYDKDF (reference sequence). V lost 8 bases, J lost 2 bases, and 19 bases lay in between. The CDR3 runs to 15 residues. The CDR3 sequence is CATSTGAVLPYEQYF. The CDR3 DNA reads as TGTGCCACCTCCACGGGAGCGGTCCTCCCCTACGAGCAGTACTTC.

This clonotype was recorded at least ten times. V usage is TRBV5-6 and J usage is TRBJ2-7; 8 bases match TRBD1. The germline V gene has CDR1 SGHDT and CDR2 YYEEEE. V was clipped by 3 bases and J by 1 base; unmatched bases: 3. The CDR3 runs 14 residues. CDR3 sequence reads: CASSSDRVSYEQYF. In DNA, the CDR3 is TGTGCCAGCAGCTCGGACAGGGTGTCCTACGAGCAGTACTTC.

This clonotype was recorded a few times. V usage is TRBV7-9 and J usage is TRBJ1-1; D is undetermined. This CDR3 contains 10 residues. Germline lookup yields CDR1 SEHNR and CDR2 FQNEAQ (reference sequence). The V and J ends lost 3 bases and 8 bases respectively, with 4 bases between them. For the CDR3, the DNA is TGTGCCAGCAGCTTTAGAGAAGCTTTCTTT. Amino acids: CASSFREAFF.

This clonotype has at least ten counts. CDR3 in DNA: TGTGCCAGCAGTTACTCTGGGGACCGAACCGGAGATACGCAGTATTTT. This gives the protein CASSYSGDRTGDTQYF. V usage is TRBV6-5 and J usage is TRBJ2-3, with D perhaps TRBD1 or TRBD2 (5 bases each). Germline V gene data show CDR1 as MNHEY and CDR2 as SVGAGI. This CDR3 is 16 amino acids long. V was shortened by 0 bases and J by 5 bases, with 15 bases between the two germline ends.

The J gene is TRBJ2-2, the V gene TRBV4-3; tentatively, D is TRBD1 (6 bases). Trimming stripped 4 bases from V and 3 bases from J, with 15 bases between. The germline gives CDR1 LGHNA, CDR2 YSLEER. This CDR3 comprises 16 residues. CDR3 sequence: CASSPRVGGDTGELFF. CDR3 bases: TGCGCCAGCAGCCCGCGGGTAGGGGGTGACACCGGGGAGCTGTTTTTT.

The table lists this clonotype with many counts. The chain has TRBV20-1 and TRBJ1-1; D unclear. The CDR3 runs 15 residues. The germline gives CDR1 DFQATT, CDR2 SNEGSKA (reference sequence). V lost 4 bases, J lost 0 bases, and 15 bases lay in between. In DNA form, the CDR3 reads TGCAGTGCTACTGGCCAACCTACTATGAACACTGAAGCTTTCTTT. Translation gives CSATGQPTMNTEAFF.

In its sample, this clonotype was seen a few times. The CDR3 bases are TGTGCCAGCAGTCCGAGGAGGGGAGGTCAGCGCTATGGCTACACCTTC. As protein: CASSPRRGGQRYGYTF. The V gene is TRBV12-3 or TRBV12-4, the J gene TRBJ1-2; TRBD1 is a possible D gene (5 bases). V lost 5 bases to trimming and J lost 4 bases, with 20 bases between them. The CDR3 contains 16 residues.

The sample holds many counts of this clonotype. V and J are TRBV18 and TRBJ1-4; D is uncertain. The CDR3 consists of 14 residues. Germline V gives CDR1 KGHSH, CDR2 LQKENI. The V gene lost 1 base and the J gene lost 1 base, with 4 bases spanning the gap. The CDR3 DNA reads as TGTGCCAGCTCACCACAGGGAACTAATGAAAAACTGTTTTTT. As protein: CASSPQGTNEKLFF.

The sample holds a few counts of this clonotype. The J gene is TRBJ1-1, the V gene TRBV7-9; perhaps TRBD1 as D (5 bases). CDR3 length: 12 amino acids. Deletions cut 11 bases from V and 4 bases from J, with 14 bases between. Germline V lookup: CDR1 SEHNR, CDR2 FQNEAQ (reference sequence). CDR3 sequence reads: CAGIGGSTEAFF. The CDR3 DNA is TGTGCCGGAATCGGGGGGAGCACTGAAGCTTTCTTT.

This chain links TRBV18 with TRBJ2-6; D might be TRBD2 (7 bases). The germline V gene encodes CDR1 KGHSH and CDR2 LQKENI. V was pared by 5 bases and J by 0 bases, with 8 bases between. The CDR3 contains 15 residues. The CDR3 reads CASSGGASGANVLTF. For the CDR3, the DNA is TGTGCCAGCTCAGGGGGGGCCTCTGGGGCCAACGTCCTGACTTTC.

The chain is built from TRBV2 and TRBJ1-4; TRBD1 might be the D (5 bases). Germline lookup yields CDR1 SNHLY and CDR2 FYNNEI. This CDR3 is built from 14 residues. V was pared by 3 bases and J by 7 bases, with 12 bases between. The CDR3 bases are TGTGCCAGCAGTGATATTAGGGGACCTGAAAAACTGTTTTTT. It translates to CASSDIRGPEKLFF.

V usage is TRBV7-6 and J usage is TRBJ1-6; no firm D call. The ends were cut back, 2 bases at V and 4 bases at J, with 15 bases in the middle. Germline assignment: CDR1 SGHVS and CDR2 FNYEAQ. The CDR3 contains 17 residues. Here the CDR3 DNA reads TGTGCCAGCAGCTTACAACAGTCGGAAAGATATAATTCACCCCTCCACTTT. Translating gives CASSLQQSERYNSPLHF.

The chain couples TRBV12-5 to TRBJ1-6; unclear D gene. Trimming left V 5 bases short and J 11 bases short, with 16 bases between. This CDR3 comprises 14 residues. Germline V gene lookup returns CDR1 LGHNT and CDR2 FRNRAP. CDR3 nucleotides: TGTGCTAGTGGTACCGACTCACCCGGTCCACCCCTCCACTTT. Its translation is CASGTDSPGPPLHF.